These 17 T cell receptor beta chains originate from one sample sequenced in a study of shared clonotypes between healthy human individuals (dated by TCRdb to about 2020). CD8 naive samples consisted of CD45RO-negative cells that were positively selected for CCR7, yielding a CD45RA+CCR7+ population without TemRA cells. Preparation of the library involved the immunoSEQ multiplex PCR assay. Drawn from immuneACCESS, this table holds only the in-frame rearrangements with V and J called that TCRdb kept. Clones are partly lost; checked studies trace under half to an unresolved V gene and leave the rest unexplained. The table for this sample lists some 1,900,000 clones; approximately 95% of them were counted only once. The top ten hold less than 1.5% of the sample. The sequenced material came from naive CD8+ T cells sorted from blood. The cell subset or site tag for this specimen amounts to: CD45RA+CCR7+. Every receptor here comes from a man younger than 35 in good health.

The V gene is TRBV4-1, the J gene TRBJ1-1; 8 positions match TRBD1. The V gene end was trimmed by 4 bases and the J gene end by 5 bases; junction bases not matched to a gene: 6. The CDR3 is 14 amino acids. Germline V gene data show CDR1 as MGHRA and CDR2 as YSYEKL. The CDR3 region has the DNA TGCGCCAGCAGCCGACAGGGGTCGTCGACTGAAGCTTTCTTT. Its protein is CASSRQGSSTEAFF.

A remark on this clone: The sample contains more than one DNA sequence encoding this CDR3. This chain joins TRBV27 and TRBJ2-2, with a weak D call TRBD1 (5 bases). This CDR3 is built from 14 residues. CDR1 and CDR2 from the germline V gene are MNHEY and SMNVEV (reference sequence). V shed 5 bases and J shed 1 base, with 8 bases lying between them. CDR3 sequence: CASSPTGNTGELFF. The CDR3 coding sequence is TGTGCCAGCAGTCCCACAGGGAACACCGGGGAGCTGTTTTTT.

This sequence joins TRBV2 and TRBJ1-6; D gene uncertain. The CDR3 is made up of 12 amino acids. Germline CDR1 is SNHLY and CDR2 is FYNNEI. V was trimmed by 2 bases and J by 9 bases, leaving 5 bases between them. CDR3: CASSETSSPLHF. In DNA, the CDR3 is TGTGCCAGCAGTGAAACCAGTTCACCCCTCCACTTT.

In the case of this clone: This specimen includes other DNA sequences encoding the same CDR3. The chain combines TRBV5-1 with TRBJ2-1; D might be TRBD1 or TRBD2, each matching 5 bases. Germline-derived CDR1 and CDR2 are SGHRS and YFSETQ. This CDR3 is 15 amino acids long. With 1 base removed from V and 0 bases from J, the gap between germline ends came to 8 bases. In DNA form, the CDR3 reads TGCGCCAGCAGCTTGTTGGGGGACTCCTACAATGAGCAGTTCTTC. It specifies CASSLLGDSYNEQFF.

The J gene is TRBJ1-4, the V gene TRBV14, with 9 bases lining up with TRBD1. Germline V gene sequence: CDR1 SGHDN, CDR2 FVKESK. The V and J ends lost 1 base and 8 bases, in that order; junction bases with no gene match: 11. This CDR3 has 17 residues. CDR3 protein: CASSQGGQGLGDEKLFF. CDR3 DNA sequence: TGTGCCAGCAGCCAAGGGGGACAGGGTCTCGGTGACGAAAAACTGTTTTTT. The full variable domain, completed using reference TRBV14 and TRBJ1-4, is EAGVTQFPSHSVIEKGQTVTLRCDPISGHDNLYWYRRVMGKEIKFLLHFVKESKQDESGMPNNRFLAERTGGTYSTLKVQPAELEDSGVYFCASSQGGQGLGDEKLFFGSGTQLSVL.

The rearrangement uses TRBV4-3 and TRBJ2-5; the match to TRBD2 covers 7 bases. The CDR3 runs to 20 residues. Trimming at V came to 2 bases and at J to 5 bases, leaving 23 bases not matched to a gene. CDR1 and CDR2 (germline): LGHNA, YSLEER. The CDR3 region has the DNA TGCGCCAGCAGCCAAAGAATGTCCACATATCGGGCGGGAGATGGTGAGACCCAGTACTTC. It is translated as CASSQRMSTYRAGDGETQYF.

Regarding this clone: Other DNA sequences from this sample encode an identical CDR3 as well. The gene calls are TRBV7-2 and TRBJ2-7; 7 nucleotides align to TRBD1. The trim removed 5 bases at V and 4 bases at J, leaving 5 bases unmatched. The CDR3 has 13 residues. CDR1 is SGHTA, CDR2 FQGNSA, per germline. For the CDR3, the DNA is TGTGCCAGCAGCGAGGGGGCTCGGTACGAGCAGTACTTC. Translation: CASSEGARYEQYF.

The chain recombines TRBV28 with TRBJ1-1; 7 nucleotides align to TRBD1. J was trimmed by 3 bases and V by 5 bases; bases with no gene match: 0. Germline CDR1 is MDHEN and CDR2 is SYDVKM. The CDR3 sequence is 12 residues long. The CDR3 reads CASSGTDTEAFF. The CDR3 DNA sequence: TGTGCCAGCAGTGGGACAGACACTGAAGCTTTCTTT.

To note about this clone: The junction departs from the called germline gene at one end, perhaps through a read error. The chain recombines TRBV7-7 with TRBJ2-7, with D hard to call. This CDR3 is 13 amino acids long. Looked up from germline, CDR1 is SSHAT and CDR2 is FNYEAQ (reference sequence). This CDR3 reads CASSLDHSYEQYF. The CDR3 nucleotides read TGTGCTAGCAGCTTAGACCATTCCTACGAGCAGTACTTC. The full variable domain, completed using reference TRBV7-7 and TRBJ2-7, is GAGVSQSPRYKVTKRGQDVTLRCDPISSHATLYWYQQALGQGPEFLTYFNYEAQPDKSGLPSDRFSAERPEGSISTLTIQRTEQRDSAMYRCASSLDHSYEQYFGPGTRLTVT.

V usage is TRBV4-3 and J usage is TRBJ2-7; D gene uncertain. The CDR3 loop spans 16 amino acids. The ends were cut back, 4 bases at V and 3 bases at J, with 19 bases in the middle. The germline V gene has CDR1 LGHNA and CDR2 YSLEER. CDR3 sequence: CASSPTSLQPHYEQYF. The CDR3, as DNA: TGCGCCAGCAGCCCAACCTCGTTGCAGCCCCACTACGAGCAGTACTTC.

The rearrangement joins TRBV27 to TRBJ1-2; D gene unclear. Germline lookup yields CDR1 MNHEY and CDR2 SMNVEV (reference sequence). CDR3 length equals 14 residues. Between the trimmed V and J ends, which lost 5 bases and 8 bases, there was a span of 18 bases. CDR3 residues: CASSVVGGAGGYTF. The DNA for the CDR3 is TGTGCCAGCAGTGTGGTCGGCGGCGCGGGGGGCTACACCTTC.

The chain uses TRBV2 and TRBJ1-5; unclear D gene. The V and J ends lost 1 base and 6 bases respectively, with 7 bases between them. Germline CDR1 SNHLY, CDR2 FYNNEI. The CDR3 loop spans 13 amino acids. CDR3 protein: CASSEGSSQPQHF. CDR3 DNA: TGTGCCAGCAGTGAAGGGTCTAGTCAGCCCCAGCATTTT.

In this sample, this clone turned up once. This sequence joins TRBV11-2 and TRBJ2-7; no reliable D call. Germline V gene data show CDR1 as SGHAT and CDR2 as FQNNGV. With 5 bases removed from V and 0 bases from J, the gap between germline ends came to 14 bases. This CDR3 comprises 15 residues. The CDR3 DNA reads as TGTGCCAGCAGCGATGGAGCGACGCGCTCCTACGAGCAGTACTTC. It codes for CASSDGATRSYEQYF.

The V call is TRBV4-1, the J call TRBJ1-4; D is ambiguous. This CDR3 is built from 12 residues. The V gene's germline CDR1 is MGHRA and CDR2 YSYEKL. V shed 4 bases and J shed 8 bases, with 8 bases lying between them. In DNA, the CDR3 is TGCGCCAGCAGCCTTAGCGGAGAAAAACTGTTTTTT. Translation: CASSLSGEKLFF.

This clone was recorded once. The rearrangement links TRBV28 to TRBJ1-3; 8 bases match TRBD1. This CDR3 comprises 17 residues. The V gene's germline CDR1 is MDHEN and CDR2 SYDVKM. J gave up 3 bases and V 4 bases, and 11 bases lay outside the gene matches. CDR3 nucleotide sequence: TGTGCCAGCAGTTCCCCCCACGACAGGGGAGATGGAAACACCATATATTTT. This encodes CASSSPHDRGDGNTIYF.

This clone was detected only once. The chain links TRBV13 to TRBJ1-1, with D tentatively TRBD1 (5 bases). There are 15 residues in the CDR3. Per the germline V gene, CDR1 is PRHDT and CDR2 is FYEKMQ (reference sequence). V lost 4 bases and J 3 bases, leaving 15 bases between the germline ends. The CDR3, as DNA: TGTGCCAGCAGCTCCAGAGGGGTCTGGGACACTGAAGCTTTCTTT. Translating it yields CASSSRGVWDTEAFF. Full variable domain (missing parts from reference TRBV13 and TRBJ1-1): AAGVIQSPRHLIKEKRETATLKCYPIPRHDTVYWYQQGPGQDPQFLISFYEKMQSDKGSIPDRFSAQQFSDYHSELNMSSLELGDSALYFCASSSRGVWDTEAFFGQGTRLTVV.

The chain uses TRBV5-1 and TRBJ2-7, with D uncertain. The CDR3 length is 13 residues. Germline assignment: CDR1 SGHRS and CDR2 YFSETQ. V dropped 4 bases and J dropped 3 bases, with 11 bases sitting between them. The CDR3, as DNA: TGCGCCAGCAGCGATCAGGAGTACTACGAGCAGTACTTC. It encodes CASSDQEYYEQYF.